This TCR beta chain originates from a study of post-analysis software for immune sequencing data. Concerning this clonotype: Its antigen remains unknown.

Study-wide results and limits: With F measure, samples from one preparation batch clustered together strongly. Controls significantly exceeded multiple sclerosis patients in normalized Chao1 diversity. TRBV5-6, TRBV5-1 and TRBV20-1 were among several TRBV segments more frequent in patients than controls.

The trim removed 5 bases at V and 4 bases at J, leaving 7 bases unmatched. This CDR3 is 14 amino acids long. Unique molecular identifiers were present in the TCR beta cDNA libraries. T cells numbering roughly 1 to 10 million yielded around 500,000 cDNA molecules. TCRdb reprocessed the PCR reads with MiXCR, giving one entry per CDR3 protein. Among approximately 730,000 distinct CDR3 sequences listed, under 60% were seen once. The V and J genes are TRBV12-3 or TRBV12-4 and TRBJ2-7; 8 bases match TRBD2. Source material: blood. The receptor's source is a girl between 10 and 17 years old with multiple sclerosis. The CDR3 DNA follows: TGTGCCAGCAGTACGGGGGGGAAACGGTACGAGCAGTACTTC. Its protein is CASSTGGKRYEQYF.